The entry below gives a single T cell receptor beta chain sequence along with its context. The antigen is not known. Other DNA variants within this sample encode the same CDR3. The PCR had 60 Vbeta and 13 Jbeta primers. Using immunoSEQ multiplex PCR, the repertoire was profiled, and TCRdb retains in-frame clones only, with some absent. The data show 100,000 or so clones, more than 9.5% seen once. This specimen comes from a study of cytomegalovirus exposure and HLA in healthy donors. Regarding the study as a whole: A missense DCLRE1C variant was associated with V- and J-gene trimming of TCR beta chains in a later analysis, and an independent cohort replicated the association. Sequencing likely generated an artifact that appeared as a cluster of highly shared sequence variants. Another analysis was done later, and it associated approximately 18,000 TCR beta sequences with HLA alleles at 0.05 false discovery rate. In an earlier analysis, about 87% or about 30%: the productive usage of most TCR beta V segments.

The germline CDR1 and CDR2 sequences are MGHDK and SYGVNS. V was clipped by 5 bases and J by 6 bases; unmatched bases: 3. CDR3 length equals 13 residues. The chain couples TRBV25-1 to TRBJ1-4; TRBD1 matches 7 bases. This clonotype was obtained from a man aged 40-50 years in good health and CMV-seropositive. The sample taken for sequencing was PBMCs. This chain's CDR3 is CASSTTGHEKLFF. The CDR3 region has the DNA TGTGCCAGCAGTACGACAGGGCATGAAAAACTGTTTTTT. The variable domain in full, with the rest retrieved from reference TRBV25-1 and TRBJ1-4, is EADIYQTPRYLVIGTGKKITLECSQTMGHDKMYWYQQDPGMELHLIHYSYGVNSTEKGDLSSESTVSRIRTEHFPLTLESARPSHTSQYLCASSTTGHEKLFFGSGTQLSVL.